These 5 T cell receptor beta chains were sequenced from one sample in a study of vaccination and CD4 T cells after COVID-19. Treatment of the sample: approximately 11-day PBMC culture with coronavirus spike peptide pools or control peptides (ViraFEST assay). Cultured CD4+ T cell DNA underwent sequencing with the Oncomine TCR Beta short-read assay. MiXCR was run by TCRdb on the PCR reads, yielding one entry per CDR3 protein. The sample has approximately 11,000 distinct CDR3 sequences, around 21% seen once. These receptors are not linked to any known antigen. The specimen comprised CD4+ T cells from blood, cultured in vitro, sampled before SARS-CoV-2 vaccination. The receptors were sampled from a human donor who received a COVID-19 vaccine.

The chain uses TRBV19 and TRBJ2-5; D is possibly TRBD1 (6 bases). From germline, CDR1 is LNHDA and CDR2 SQIVND (reference sequence). This CDR3 is built from 13 residues. V dropped 5 bases and J dropped 4 bases, with 11 bases sitting between them. The CDR3 DNA reads as TGTGCCAGTAGTCCAGGGGTCGCAGAGACCCAGTACTTC. It translates to CASSPGVAETQYF.

J is TRBJ1-3 and V is TRBV7-9; D is unclear. With 0 bases removed from V and 1 base from J, the gap between germline ends came to 4 bases. The CDR3 sequence is 14 residues long. Looked up from germline, CDR1 is SEHNR and CDR2 is FQNEAQ (reference sequence). The CDR3 reads CASSLAGSGNTIYF. Written as DNA, the CDR3 is TGTGCCAGCAGCTTAGCAGGGTCTGGAAACACCATATATTTT. Using reference TRBV7-9 and TRBJ1-3 for the parts outside the CDR3, the full variable domain is DTGVSQNPRHKITKRGQNVTFRCDPISEHNRLYWYRQTLGQGPEFLTYFQNEAQLEKSRLLSDRFSAERPKGSFSTLEIQRTEQGDSAMYLCASSLAGSGNTIYFGEGSWLTVV.

CDR3 loop: CASSLLLSRRSGSVETNEKLFF. For the CDR3, the DNA is TGTGCCAGCAGCTTACTCCTTTCACGTCGCAGCGGAAGCGTAGAGACTAATGAAAAACTGTTTTTT. The V call is TRBV7-9, the J call TRBJ1-4; D is undetermined. Germline loops: CDR1 SEHNR, CDR2 FQNEAQ (reference sequence). V was cut by 2 bases and J by 2 bases, with 30 bases left in between. The CDR3 totals 22 residues.

This clonotype was counted a few times. The genes are TRBV6-5 and TRBJ2-4; unclear D gene. The germline V and J ends were trimmed by 2 bases and 2 bases, with 13 bases remaining between them. Germline loops: CDR1 MNHEY, CDR2 SVGAGI. The CDR3 runs to 16 residues. CDR3 sequence reads: CASSYRVGNSKNIQYF. Written as DNA, the CDR3 is TGTGCCAGCAGTTACCGAGTCGGAAACTCCAAAAACATTCAGTACTTC.

This clonotype occurred a few times. This sequence joins TRBV5-1 and TRBJ2-1; 12 bases are shared with TRBD1. This CDR3 comprises 15 residues. V trimming: 0 bases; J trimming: 9 bases; junction bases outside the gene matches: 4. Germline values: CDR1 SGHRS, CDR2 YFSETQ. The CDR3 nucleotides are TGCGCCAGCAGCTTGGTGGGACAGGGGGCTAGTGAGCAGTTCTTC. Its translation is CASSLVGQGASEQFF. The complete variable domain, with remaining parts taken from reference TRBV5-1 and TRBJ2-1, reads KAGVTQTPRYLIKTRGQQVTLSCSPISGHRSVSWYQQTPGQGLQFLFEYFSETQRNKGNFPGRFSGRQFSNSRSEMNVSTLELGDSALYLCASSLVGQGASEQFFGPGTRLTVL.